Shown below are 4 T cell receptor beta chains from a single sample sequenced in a study of blood T cell repertoires in COVID-19. Profiled with immunoSEQ multiplex PCR; TCRdb holds only in-frame clones, not every one. The sample has some 160,000 clones; 70% to 90% are singletons. Sequencing was done on a sample of PBMCs or T cells enriched from blood (not recorded which). These receptors originate from a woman between 45 and 60 years old who had recovered from COVID-19.

The chain employs TRBV6-5 and TRBJ1-4; D not resolved. With 6 bases removed from V and 7 bases from J, the gap between germline ends came to 6 bases. Germline lookup yields CDR1 MNHEY and CDR2 SVGAGI. This CDR3 is 11 amino acids long. The CDR3 coding sequence is TGTGCCAGCAGCAATAGTGAAAAACTGTTTTTT. This sequence encodes CASSNSEKLFF.

The CDR3 protein is CASSQDSRVGPQHF. CDR3 nucleotide sequence: TGTGCCAGCAGCCAGGACAGCAGAGTCGGTCCCCAGCATTTT. This rearrangement joins TRBV11-3 to TRBJ1-5; weak D call: TRBD1 (6 bases). Trimming removed 5 bases at V and 10 bases at J, with 18 bases between. The CDR3 runs to 14 residues. Germline V gene data show CDR1 as SGHNT and CDR2 as YENEEA.

This chain uses TRBV6-7 with TRBJ2-7, with D possibly matching TRBD1 (5 bases). TRBV6-7 is treated as an ORF (open reading frame) with a function not yet certain. V lost 4 bases to trimming and J lost 1 base, with 17 bases between them. The CDR3 has 16 amino acids. CDR3 amino acids: CASSSNLREGSYEQYF. DNA of the CDR3: TGTGCCAGCAGTTCAAACCTCAGGGAAGGTTCCTACGAGCAGTACTTC.

CDR3 sequence (DNA): TGTGCCAGCTCACCGGGGCCTCAATCAGGGCAGCCCCAGCATTTT. Its translation is CASSPGPQSGQPQHF. This sequence joins TRBV18 and TRBJ1-5, with a weak D call TRBD1 (5 bases). This CDR3 comprises 15 residues. V was cut by 3 bases and J by 7 bases, with 16 bases left in between. Per germline, CDR1 KGHSH and CDR2 LQKENI.